The T cell receptor (beta chain) under discussion was sequenced for a study of blood T cell repertoires in COVID-19. Looking at the study overall: T cells, B-cell-depleted T cells, or PBMCs provided the cDNA or gDNA that served as material.

Sequencing was performed with immunoSEQ multiplex PCR; in TCRdb, only in-frame clones are kept and a portion is missing. This sample has 89,000 or so clones, with roughly 83% found just once. This CDR3 contains 11 residues. CDR1 and CDR2 from the germline V gene are GTSNPN and SVGIG (reference sequence). V was clipped by 3 bases and J by 8 bases, with 10 bases between them. This sequence joins TRBV30 and TRBJ1-1, with D tentatively TRBD1 (5 bases). The sequence came from a man aged 50-60 years with active COVID-19. Sequencing was done on a sample of peripheral blood. DNA for the CDR3: TGTGCCTGGAGCAGACAGCCAGAAGCTTTCTTT. As protein: CAWSRQPEAFF.